Below are 2 T cell receptor beta chains sequenced from a single sample in a study of blood T cell repertoires in COVID-19. TCRdb's copy holds only in-frame clones and misses some; the assay was immunoSEQ multiplex PCR. The sample has fewer than 300,000 clones, roughly 86% seen once. Sequencing used peripheral blood. The receptors stem from a man aged 40-55 years who had recovered from COVID-19.

The genes are TRBV10-1 and TRBJ2-3; tentative D call: TRBD2 (5 bases). The germline CDR1 and CDR2 sequences are WNHNN and SYGVQD (reference sequence). This CDR3 is 14 amino acids long. Deletions cut 0 bases from V and 3 bases from J, with 7 bases between. The CDR3 DNA reads TGCGCCAGCAGTGAGTCGAGGGCAACAGATACGCAGTATTTT. Protein product: CASSESRATDTQYF.

V gene TRBV7-3 combines with J gene TRBJ2-1; TRBD2 agrees at 10 bases. There are 17 residues in the CDR3. The V gene's germline CDR1 is SGHTA and CDR2 FQGTGA. The J segment lost 4 bases and the V segment lost 5 bases, leaving 11 bases of the junction unmatched. CDR3 bases: TGTGCCAGCAGCCCCACGTTAAGAGCGGGAGGGTACAATGAGCAGTTCTTC. It translates to CASSPTLRAGGYNEQFF.